These 2 T cell receptor beta chains share one sample of origin, sequenced in a study of T cells in Graves' hyperthyroidism and ophthalmopathy. Regions amplified from RNA transcripts were the TCR beta CDR3 regions. The HTBI primer set was used in a first-round RT-PCR of the TCR CDR3. TCRdb re-called the multiplex PCR reads through MiXCR, storing one row per CDR3 protein. Counted here are roughly 380,000 distinct CDR3 sequences, roughly 20% occurring once; the ten biggest clones make up 15% to 18%. Sequenced input: blood. Every receptor here comes from a woman in her thirties or forties with Graves' ophthalmopathy.

This clonotype appeared many times. V usage is TRBV3-1 and J usage is TRBJ2-6; maybe TRBD1 (5 bases). This CDR3 is 20 amino acids long. V was clipped by 3 bases and J by 1 base, with 22 bases between them. CDR1 and CDR2 from the germline V gene are LGHDT and YNNKEL (reference sequence). CDR3 residues: CASSHTKGFQGSSGANVLTF. CDR3 sequence (DNA): TGTGCCAGCAGCCATACAAAGGGATTCCAGGGATCTTCTGGGGCCAACGTCCTGACTTTC.

The rearrangement uses TRBV5-1 and TRBJ2-2, with D hard to call. Per the germline V gene, CDR1 is SGHRS and CDR2 is YFSETQ. The V and J ends lost 3 bases and 1 base respectively, with 7 bases between them. The CDR3 sequence is 14 residues long. The DNA of the CDR3 is TGCGCCAGCAGCTCCGCTTGGAACACCGGGGAGCTGTTTTTT. Encoded protein: CASSSAWNTGELFF.